A single sample gave rise to the 26 T cell receptor beta chains below, sequenced in a study of HIV-infected patients and healthy controls. The repertoire came from unfractionated whole blood and reflected all unsorted peripheral T cells. Alpha and beta constant-region primers primed reverse transcription of around 500 ng RNA. Each of the alpha and beta chains got its own library through chain-specific third strand synthesis with indices. TCRdb fed the 5' RACE reads into MiXCR, producing one record per CDR3 protein. The top ten clones hold approximately 8% of a sample with 15,000 or so distinct CDR3 sequences, 6.5% to 7.5% of them seen once. Sequenced: blood. These receptor sequences come from an adult in good health.

In its sample, this clonotype was seen a few times. The chain carries TRBV5-4 and TRBJ2-1; 8 nucleotides align to TRBD1. Germline V gives CDR1 SGHNT, CDR2 YYREEE (reference sequence). CDR3 length: 15 amino acids. V trimming: 0 bases; J trimming: 4 bases; junction bases outside the gene matches: 3. The CDR3 region has the DNA TGTGCCAGCAGCTTGGCGGGACAGGCATACAATGAGCAGTTCTTC. As protein: CASSLAGQAYNEQFF. Combining the CDR3 with reference TRBV5-4 and TRBJ2-1 gives the whole variable domain ETGVTQSPTHLIKTRGQQVTLRCSSQSGHNTVSWYQQALGQGPQFIFQYYREEENGRGNFPPRFSGLQFPNYSSELNVNALELDDSALYLCASSLAGQAYNEQFFGPGTRLTVL.

This clonotype has ten or more counts. The chain combines TRBV5-5 with TRBJ2-7; D perhaps matches TRBD2 (6 bases). The length of the CDR3 is 12 residues. Looked up from germline, CDR1 is SGHKS and CDR2 is YYEKEE (reference sequence). The ends were cut back, 1 base at V and 7 bases at J, with 9 bases in the middle. CDR3 DNA sequence: TGTGCCAGCAGCTTGCTAGGGAGGGAGCAGTACTTC. Translation gives CASSLLGREQYF. Full variable domain (rest looked up from reference TRBV5-5 and TRBJ2-7): DAGVTQSPTHLIKTRGQQVTLRCSPISGHKSVSWYQQVLGQGPQFIFQYYEKEERGRGNFPDRFSARQFPNYSSELNVNALLLGDSALYLCASSLLGREQYFGPGTRLTVT.

This clonotype was counted at least ten times. The gene calls are TRBV7-2 and TRBJ2-3; no firm D call. The CDR3 sequence is 12 residues long. Per the germline V gene, CDR1 is SGHTA and CDR2 is FQGNSA. Between the trimmed V and J ends, which lost 5 bases and 2 bases, there was a span of 5 bases. In DNA form, the CDR3 reads TGTGCCAGCAGCCACGACACAGATACGCAGTATTTT. It yields the protein CASSHDTDTQYF.

This clonotype showed up many times. V and J are TRBV7-2 and TRBJ2-1, with 10 positions matching TRBD1. This CDR3 contains 14 residues. V trimming: 5 bases; J trimming: 7 bases; junction bases outside the gene matches: 5. Germline V gene lookup returns CDR1 SGHTA and CDR2 FQGNSA. CDR3 protein: CASSRDRGGNEQFF. For the CDR3, the DNA is TGTGCCAGCAGCCGGGACAGGGGTGGGAATGAGCAGTTCTTC.

This clonotype was detected ten times or more. The V call is TRBV2, the J call TRBJ1-3, with 8 bases matching TRBD1. Germline-derived CDR1 and CDR2 are SNHLY and FYNNEI. This CDR3 has 14 residues. J lost 0 bases, V lost 8 bases, and 3 bases had no gene match. The CDR3 DNA follows: TGTGCCAGCTCGACAGGGGACTCTGGAAACACCATATATTTT. It encodes CASSTGDSGNTIYF.

This clonotype was recorded at least ten times. At one boundary the junction diverges from the germline segment, which might be a read error. The chain joins TRBV7-7 to TRBJ2-5, with D possibly called TRBD1 or TRBD2 (5 bases each). CDR1 is SSHAT and CDR2 is FNYEAQ in the germline V gene (reference sequence). This CDR3 spans 15 amino acids. CDR3 DNA: TGTGCTAGCAGCTTAGCGCCCAGGGAGTGGGAGACCCAGTACTTC. Amino acid sequence: CASSLAPREWETQYF.

This clonotype was recorded at least ten times. V gene TRBV6-1 combines with J gene TRBJ1-3; D gene unclear. CDR3 length: 13 amino acids. V dropped 10 bases and J dropped 3 bases, with 13 bases sitting between them. Germline lookup yields CDR1 MNHNS and CDR2 SASEGT. The CDR3 protein is CAIGRNFGNTIYF. The CDR3 DNA follows: TGTGCCATCGGACGGAACTTTGGAAACACCATATATTTT.

This clonotype has at least ten counts. V is TRBV5-1 and J is TRBJ2-7, with D perhaps TRBD1 (6 bases). Trimming removed 4 bases from V and 5 bases from J, with 19 bases in between. Germline V lookup: CDR1 SGHRS, CDR2 YFSETQ. The CDR3 sequence is 15 residues long. As DNA, the CDR3 is TGCGCCAGCAGCACTGGGGCGCAGGGGATCAACGAGCAGTACTTC. This encodes CASSTGAQGINEQYF.

This clonotype has ten or more counts. This chain connects TRBV15 to TRBJ2-7; possibly TRBD1 for D (5 bases). The V gene lost 2 bases and the J gene lost 6 bases, with 23 bases spanning the gap. The germline V gene has CDR1 LNHNV and CDR2 YYDKDF (reference sequence). The CDR3 covers 17 residues. The CDR3 DNA reads as TGTGCCACCAGCAGATCGGGTTATCCGGACCCTAGGGGCGAGCAGTACTTC. Translation: CATSRSGYPDPRGEQYF.

By share, this clonotype ranks as medium-sized. The CDR3 spells CASSFYNEQFF. CDR3 coding DNA: TGTGCCAGCAGTTTCTACAATGAGCAGTTCTTC. V is TRBV28 and J is TRBJ2-1; D is undetermined. The germline V and J ends were trimmed by 3 bases and 3 bases, with 0 bases remaining between them. The CDR3 consists of 11 residues. CDR1 is MDHEN and CDR2 is SYDVKM in the germline V gene.

This clonotype was found many times. The chain couples TRBV2 to TRBJ2-7; TRBD2 might be the D (6 bases). Germline V gene lookup returns CDR1 SNHLY and CDR2 FYNNEI. The CDR3 sequence is 17 residues long. V was shortened by 5 bases and J by 1 base, with 21 bases between the two germline ends. This CDR3 is CASSPPKEGAMSYEQYF. The CDR3 DNA sequence: TGTGCCAGCAGTCCCCCGAAGGAGGGAGCTATGTCCTACGAGCAGTACTTC.

This clonotype is classed as medium-sized. The CDR3 bases are TGCAGTGCTAGACCCGCGGGGGGGTACAATCAGCCCCAGCATTTT. It yields the protein CSARPAGGYNQPQHF. The chain is built from TRBV20-1 and TRBJ1-5; a possible D gene is TRBD1 (5 bases). The CDR3 length is 15 residues. V lost 2 bases, J lost 3 bases, and 14 bases lay in between. Germline V gives CDR1 DFQATT, CDR2 SNEGSKA (reference sequence).

This clonotype has just a few counts. The chain employs TRBV12-3 or TRBV12-4 and TRBJ1-5; TRBD1 is a possible D gene (6 bases). CDR3 length: 21 amino acids. Trimming removed 2 bases from V and 0 bases from J, with 26 bases in between. The DNA for the CDR3 is TGTGCCAGCAGTTTATCTCGAGGTTCGGACAGCAACAGGTATAGCAATCAGCCCCAGCATTTT. It codes for CASSLSRGSDSNRYSNQPQHF.

In this sample, this clonotype turned up many times. The chain has TRBV30 and TRBJ2-7, with D perhaps TRBD1 or TRBD2 (6 bases each). The germline V gene encodes CDR1 GTSNPN and CDR2 SVGIG (reference sequence). The CDR3 length is 19 residues. V lost 3 bases and J lost 0, with 27 bases in between. In nucleotides, the CDR3 is TGTGCCTGGAGCCCCGGGGAGGCAGGGGCAAGAGGTAGCTCCTACGAGCAGTACTTC. This gives the protein CAWSPGEAGARGSSYEQYF.

This clonotype was found many times. V and J are TRBV14 and TRBJ2-1; D is possibly TRBD2 (6 bases). Looked up from germline, CDR1 is SGHDN and CDR2 is FVKESK. V gave up 1 base and J gave up 1 base, with 8 bases separating them. The CDR3 has 15 residues. CDR3 nucleotide sequence: TGTGCCAGCAGCCAAGCGGAGGGATCCTACAATGAGCAGTTCTTC. The encoded protein is CASSQAEGSYNEQFF.

This clonotype appeared many times. The DNA for the CDR3 is TGTGCCAGCAGTCGAAAGGGGTTTTCGTATGCCAATGAGCAGTTCTTC. Protein product: CASSRKGFSYANEQFF. This rearrangement joins TRBV27 to TRBJ2-1, with a possible D match to TRBD1 (5 bases). Trimming shortened V by 5 bases and J by 6 bases, and 20 bases separated the two germline ends. The CDR3 is 16 amino acids. CDR1 and CDR2 from the germline V gene are MNHEY and SMNVEV (reference sequence).

This clonotype was observed many times. The V call is TRBV28, the J call TRBJ2-7; D gene ambiguous. The CDR3 covers 14 residues. Germline V gene sequence: CDR1 MDHEN, CDR2 SYDVKM. V lost 8 bases and J 7 bases, leaving 21 bases between the germline ends. The CDR3 sequence: CASLSRRPLMEQYF. In DNA form, the CDR3 reads TGTGCCAGCCTTTCTCGCAGGCCCCTCATGGAGCAGTACTTC.

Ten or more counts support this clonotype. This chain connects TRBV4-3 to TRBJ2-3, with 11 bases lining up with TRBD2. Trimming cost V 1 base and J 5 bases; bases outside gene matches: 17. Germline CDR1 LGHNA, CDR2 YSLEER. CDR3 length: 20 amino acids. The CDR3 sequence: CASSQVRGISGRAFLDTQYF. The CDR3 DNA is TGCGCCAGCAGCCAAGTGCGAGGGATTAGCGGGAGGGCCTTTCTAGATACGCAGTATTTT.

The table lists this clonotype with a few counts. The chain recombines TRBV20-1 with TRBJ2-1; no clear D gene. CDR3 size: 13 residues. Germline CDR1 and CDR2: DFQATT and SNEGSKA (reference sequence). V lost 8 bases to trimming and J lost 3 bases, with 14 bases between them. CDR3: CSLRDTVYNEQFF. CDR3 nucleotides: TGCAGTCTAAGAGATACCGTCTACAATGAGCAGTTCTTC.

This clonotype appeared a few times. The genes are TRBV5-1 and TRBJ1-6; D unresolved. The CDR3 runs to 15 residues. Per germline, CDR1 SGHRS and CDR2 YFSETQ. The V end lost 0 bases, the J end lost 10 bases, and 14 bases lay between the germline ends. In DNA form, the CDR3 reads TGCGCCAGCAGCTTGGATCGGCAGGCTGGCTCACCCCTCCACTTT. This encodes CASSLDRQAGSPLHF. Complete variable domain (other parts from reference TRBV5-1 and TRBJ1-6): KAGVTQTPRYLIKTRGQQVTLSCSPISGHRSVSWYQQTPGQGLQFLFEYFSETQRNKGNFPGRFSGRQFSNSRSEMNVSTLELGDSALYLCASSLDRQAGSPLHFGNGTRLTVT.

This clonotype was picked up many times. The V gene is TRBV6-2 or TRBV6-3, the J gene TRBJ2-1; tentatively, D is TRBD1 (6 bases). V dropped 5 bases and J dropped 6 bases, with 17 bases sitting between them. The CDR3 has 15 residues. CDR1 MNHEY and CDR2 SVGEGT come from the germline V gene. The CDR3 reads CASSRNRVRRNEQFF. CDR3 sequence (DNA): TGTGCCAGCAGTAGGAACAGGGTCAGACGCAATGAGCAGTTCTTC.

This clonotype occurred many times. J is TRBJ2-2 and V is TRBV5-1; D unclear. V lost 2 bases to trimming and J lost 0 bases, with 14 bases between them. This CDR3 comprises 17 residues. The germline V gene encodes CDR1 SGHRS and CDR2 YFSETQ. The CDR3 DNA is TGCGCCAGCAGCTTCGGTTTTGCCCAGTCGAACACCGGGGAGCTGTTTTTT. Translating gives CASSFGFAQSNTGELFF.

This clonotype is medium-sized by share. The chain has TRBV4-2 and TRBJ2-1; D gene uncertain. V was cut by 6 bases and J by 9 bases, with 18 bases left in between. CDR1 is LGHNA and CDR2 is YNFKEQ in the germline V gene. The CDR3 has 14 residues. The CDR3 DNA is TGTGCCAGCAGTCCTAGGACGGATATTAGTGAGCAGTTCTTC. Its translation is CASSPRTDISEQFF.

In this sample, this clonotype is medium-sized. The chain joins TRBV7-2 to TRBJ1-3; TRBD1 might be the D (5 bases). V shed 5 bases and J shed 3 bases, with 8 bases lying between them. The CDR3 contains 13 residues. Germline CDR1 SGHTA, CDR2 FQGNSA. CDR3 region: CASSTGGGNTIYF. The CDR3 DNA reads TGTGCCAGCAGCACTGGGGGTGGAAACACCATATATTTT.

At least ten counts were recorded for this clonotype. V and J are TRBV28 and TRBJ2-1; 10 positions match TRBD2. CDR3 size: 16 residues. J gave up 5 bases and V 2 bases, and 6 bases lay outside the gene matches. Per germline, CDR1 MDHEN and CDR2 SYDVKM. The CDR3 DNA sequence: TGTGCCAGCAGTTTACCGGGACTAGCGCGAAACAATGAGCAGTTCTTC. The encoded protein is CASSLPGLARNNEQFF.

V is TRBV2 and J is TRBJ1-5; D gene ambiguous. V was pared by 7 bases and J by 1 base, with 14 bases between. The CDR3 runs to 15 residues. The V gene's germline CDR1 is SNHLY and CDR2 FYNNEI. The CDR3 loop is CASKTGDLSNQPQHF. The CDR3 region has the DNA TGTGCCAGCAAAACTGGGGATTTGAGCAATCAGCCCCAGCATTTT.